Here is one T cell receptor beta chain with its context. Its specificity is unknown. Up to about 2 ug genomic DNA was used for TCRB CDR3 amplification. The primer mix had 60 V beta and 13 J beta primers. Clones were sequenced by immunoSEQ multiplex PCR, and TCRdb holds only the in-frame ones, with some missing. The sample includes roughly 90,000 clones, about nine tenths of them seen just once. This specimen comes from a study of glioma-infiltrating T cells after dendritic cell vaccination. Study observations and caveats: Higher pretreatment TIL content predicted longer progression-free time and survival.

The germline V gene has CDR1 SGHDT and CDR2 YYEEEE. With 3 bases clipped from V and 0 bases from J, the junction kept 9 bases outside the gene matches. This CDR3 region has 17 residues. Sequencing was performed on blood, taken before dendritic cell vaccination. The clonotype comes from a human donor with glioblastoma. The V gene is TRBV5-6, the J gene TRBJ2-1, with 7 bases aligning to TRBD1. CDR3 region: CASSWGQPIPSYNEQFF. For the CDR3, the DNA is TGTGCCAGCAGCTGGGGACAGCCAATCCCCTCCTACAATGAGCAGTTCTTC.